The clone carrying this TCR beta chain showed up just once. Assignment of participants to cohorts was predicated upon participant-reported clinical history. A case of COVID-19 had been met by exposed participants within 2 weeks before study entry. Sequencing was performed with immunoSEQ multiplex PCR; in TCRdb, only in-frame clones are kept and a portion is missing. This table has roughly 150,000 clones, 80% to 85% appearing once. The sample comes from a study of blood T cell repertoires in COVID-19. Across the study: Acute-phase and convalescent COVID-19 samples originated in the United States, Italy and Spain. PBMCs, B-cell-depleted T cells, or T cells were the source of the cDNA or gDNA that made up the material.

V lost 4 bases to trimming and J lost 5 bases; unmatched junction nucleotides: 4. The germline CDR1 and CDR2 sequences are SEHNR and FQNEAQ (reference sequence). There are 15 residues in the CDR3. Specimen: PBMCs or T cells enriched from blood (not recorded which). This sequence was found in a man between 65 and 85 years old who had been exposed to COVID-19. This sequence joins TRBV7-9 and TRBJ2-1, with TRBD2 identical over 11 bases. The CDR3, as DNA: TGTGCCAGCAGCTCTTTAGCGGGAGGGAACAATGAGCAGTTCTTC. The encoded protein is CASSSLAGGNNEQFF.